A single sample gave rise to the 12 T cell receptor beta chains below, sequenced in a study of T cells in tuberculosis. Some clones are missing from TCRdb's copy, which holds only in-frame ones; the method was immunoSEQ multiplex PCR. The repertoire holds 80,000 to 100,000 clones, with roughly 91% as singletons. After thawing and overnight rest, PBMC were stained with GMM-loaded CD1B tetramer, viability dye and anti-CD3 for sorting. The lipid loaded on the CD1B tetramers was C32 glucose monomycolate from Rhodococcus equi. Sequenced material: CD1b-GMM tetramer-negative cells sorted from PBMCs. These receptors all stem from an adult woman with latent tuberculosis.

This chain links TRBV27 with TRBJ1-1; no definite D call. Trimming pared 1 base from V and 1 base from J, leaving 7 bases between. Per the germline V gene, CDR1 is MNHEY and CDR2 is SMNVEV (reference sequence). The CDR3 has 14 residues. This CDR3 reads CASSLFGQNTEAFF. For the CDR3, the DNA is TGTGCCAGCAGTTTATTTGGGCAGAACACTGAAGCTTTCTTT.

This chain connects TRBV6-5 to TRBJ2-1, with 8 bases matching TRBD2. The CDR3 contains 14 residues. The J segment lost 4 bases and the V segment lost 6 bases, leaving 5 bases of the junction unmatched. The germline V gene encodes CDR1 MNHEY and CDR2 SVGAGI. CDR3 residues: CASRRGEGYNEQFF. The CDR3 nucleotides read TGTGCCAGCAGGCGGGGGGAGGGGTACAATGAGCAGTTCTTC.

This clone occurred once. The chain joins TRBV30 to TRBJ2-3; 7 bases align to TRBD2. The CDR3 is made up of 15 amino acids. Germline lookup yields CDR1 GTSNPN and CDR2 SVGIG (reference sequence). The J segment lost 1 base and the V segment lost 2 bases, leaving 6 bases of the junction unmatched. The CDR3 nucleotides are TGTGCCTGGAGTCCTAGGGCGGGGGGCACAGATACGCAGTATTTT. Its translation: CAWSPRAGGTDTQYF.

About this clone itself: One base away lies a much larger clone, so this may be a sequencing read error. The gene calls are TRBV4-1 and TRBJ2-2; 10 nucleotides agree with TRBD2. The CDR3 contains 19 residues. Losses at the gene ends were 1 base for V and 2 bases for J; bases not matched to a gene: 10. CDR1 MGHRA and CDR2 YSYEKL come from the germline V gene. The CDR3 coding sequence is TGCGCCAGCAGCCAAGGGAGGTCTAGCGGGGGCCTAAACACCGGGGAGCTGTTTTTT. Translation gives CASSQGRSSGGLNTGELFF.

The rearrangement links TRBV27 to TRBJ2-5, with 11 bases matching TRBD2. This CDR3 has 16 amino acids. CDR1 and CDR2 from the germline V gene are MNHEY and SMNVEV (reference sequence). V trimming: 4 bases; J trimming: 5 bases; junction bases outside the gene matches: 9. The CDR3 sequence is CASSSWTSGRGETQYF. For the CDR3, the DNA is TGTGCCAGCAGTTCGTGGACTAGCGGGCGTGGGGAGACCCAGTACTTC.

The chain links TRBV5-4 to TRBJ1-5; the D gene is possibly TRBD1 (5 bases). CDR1 and CDR2 (germline): SGHNT, YYREEE (reference sequence). The CDR3 is made up of 15 amino acids. With 1 base removed from V and 0 bases from J, the gap between germline ends came to 8 bases. CDR3: CASSLKGDSNQPQHF. The CDR3 DNA is TGTGCCAGCAGCTTGAAAGGGGATAGCAATCAGCCCCAGCATTTT.

The chain employs TRBV7-8 and TRBJ1-3; no clear D gene. Trimming took off 1 base at V and 1 base at J, with 11 bases between the two ends. The CDR3 contains 16 residues. Germline V lookup: CDR1 SGHVS, CDR2 FQNEAQ. DNA of the CDR3: TGTGCCAGCAGCTTAGTTTTTTCAGCGTCTGGAAACACCATATATTTT. Translated: CASSLVFSASGNTIYF.

This chain connects TRBV9 to TRBJ2-3; TRBD1 matches at 7 bases. With V trimmed by 3 bases and J by 5 bases, 6 bases remained unmatched. The CDR3 consists of 14 residues. Germline loops: CDR1 SGDLS, CDR2 YYNGEE. The DNA of the CDR3 is TGTGCCAGCAGCGGGGGGCACAGGGGAGATACGCAGTATTTT. Translating it yields CASSGGHRGDTQYF.

The V gene is TRBV6-1, the J gene TRBJ2-1, with D maybe TRBD1 (5 bases). Germline V CDR1 and CDR2: MNHNS, SASEGT. V lost 2 bases and J lost 14, with 19 bases in between. The CDR3 covers 14 residues. CDR3 DNA sequence: TGTGCCAGCAGTGAAACGAGTCAGGCCCGACAGAAGTTCTTC. It specifies CASSETSQARQKFF.

The chain combines TRBV5-8 with TRBJ1-5, with 8 bases that match TRBD1. After removal of 4 bases from V and 5 bases from J, the junction contained 5 bases not matched to a gene. Germline V CDR1 and CDR2: SGHTS, YDEGEE. This CDR3 comprises 14 residues. As DNA, the CDR3 is TGTGCCAGCAGCCGGACAGGGATCCATCAGCCCCAGCATTTT. Encoded protein: CASSRTGIHQPQHF.

The V and J genes are TRBV30 and TRBJ2-7; perhaps TRBD1 as D (6 bases). Germline CDR1 GTSNPN, CDR2 SVGIG (reference sequence). The CDR3 is 13 amino acids. V gave up 3 bases and J gave up 2 bases, with 11 bases separating them. CDR3 loop: CAWRQGLTYEQYF. DNA for the CDR3: TGTGCCTGGAGACAGGGTCTTACCTACGAGCAGTACTTC.

The chain employs TRBV19 and TRBJ2-7; a weak D match, TRBD1 (6 bases). V dropped 5 bases and J dropped 3 bases, with 8 bases sitting between them. Germline loops: CDR1 LNHDA, CDR2 SQIVND (reference sequence). The CDR3 runs to 12 residues. This CDR3 is CASSPGVYEQYF. CDR3 sequence (DNA): TGTGCCAGTAGTCCAGGGGTCTACGAGCAGTACTTC.